This T cell receptor beta chain derives from a study of T cell changes during pregnancy in multiple sclerosis. Some clones are missing from TCRdb's copy, which holds only in-frame ones; the method was immunoSEQ multiplex PCR. The sample contains around 50,000 clones, about 87% of which appear only once. This clonotype originated in a human donor whose cells served as feeder cells for cultures in a pregnancy study. The sample consisted of peripheral blood from another person, used as feeder cells.

In DNA, the CDR3 is TGTGCCAGCAGTGAACCCCATCGGCCCCAGCATTTT. Amino acids: CASSEPHRPQHF. The chain couples TRBV6-1 to TRBJ1-5; no clear D. Trimming removed 2 bases from V and 9 bases from J, with 8 bases in between. This CDR3 has 12 residues. The germline V gene encodes CDR1 MNHNS and CDR2 SASEGT.